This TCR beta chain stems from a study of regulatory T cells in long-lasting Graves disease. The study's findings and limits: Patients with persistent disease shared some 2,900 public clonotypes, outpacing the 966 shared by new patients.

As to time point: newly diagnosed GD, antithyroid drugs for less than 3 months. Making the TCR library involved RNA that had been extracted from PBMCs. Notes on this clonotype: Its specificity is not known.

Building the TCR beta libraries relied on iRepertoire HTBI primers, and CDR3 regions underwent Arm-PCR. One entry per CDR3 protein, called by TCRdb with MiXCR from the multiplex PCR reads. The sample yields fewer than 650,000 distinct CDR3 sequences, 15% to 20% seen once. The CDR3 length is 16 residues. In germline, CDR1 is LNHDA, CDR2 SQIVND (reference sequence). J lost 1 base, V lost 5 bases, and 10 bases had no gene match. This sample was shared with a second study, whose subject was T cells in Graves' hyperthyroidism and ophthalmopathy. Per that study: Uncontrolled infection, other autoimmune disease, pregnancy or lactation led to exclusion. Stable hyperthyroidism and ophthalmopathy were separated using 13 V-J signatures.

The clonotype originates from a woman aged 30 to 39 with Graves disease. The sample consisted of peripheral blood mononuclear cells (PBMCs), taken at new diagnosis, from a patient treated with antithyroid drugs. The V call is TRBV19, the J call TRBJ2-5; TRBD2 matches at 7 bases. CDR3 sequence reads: CASSPGSGRSQETQYF. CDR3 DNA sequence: TGTGCCAGTAGTCCAGGTAGCGGGCGATCCCAAGAGACCCAGTACTTC.